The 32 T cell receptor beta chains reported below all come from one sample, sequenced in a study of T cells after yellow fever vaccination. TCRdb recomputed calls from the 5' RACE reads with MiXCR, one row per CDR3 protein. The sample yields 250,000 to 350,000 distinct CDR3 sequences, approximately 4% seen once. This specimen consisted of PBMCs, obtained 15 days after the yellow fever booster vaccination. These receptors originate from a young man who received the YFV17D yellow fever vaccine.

CDR3 bases: TGCAGTGCTATTTCTACAGGGACGGACGAGCAGTACTTC. Its protein is CSAISTGTDEQYF. The V call is TRBV20-1, the J call TRBJ2-7; tentatively, D is TRBD1 (6 bases). CDR3 length: 13 amino acids. V lost 4 bases to trimming and J lost 5 bases, with 15 bases between them. CDR1 is DFQATT, CDR2 SNEGSKA, per germline (reference sequence).

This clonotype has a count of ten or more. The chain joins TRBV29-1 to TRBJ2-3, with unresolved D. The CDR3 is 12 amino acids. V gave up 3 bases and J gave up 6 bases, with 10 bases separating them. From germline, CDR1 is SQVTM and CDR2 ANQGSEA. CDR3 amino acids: CSVDPGEDTQYF. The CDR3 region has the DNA TGCAGCGTTGATCCCGGTGAGGATACGCAGTATTTT.

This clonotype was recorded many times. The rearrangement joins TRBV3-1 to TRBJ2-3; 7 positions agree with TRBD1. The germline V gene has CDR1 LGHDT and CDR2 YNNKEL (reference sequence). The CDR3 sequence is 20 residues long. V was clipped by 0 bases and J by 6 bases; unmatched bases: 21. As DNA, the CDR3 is TGTGCCAGCAGCCAAGAGTACAGGGGCGGACTGAGCGAACCCGGGGATACGCAGTATTTT. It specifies CASSQEYRGGLSEPGDTQYF.

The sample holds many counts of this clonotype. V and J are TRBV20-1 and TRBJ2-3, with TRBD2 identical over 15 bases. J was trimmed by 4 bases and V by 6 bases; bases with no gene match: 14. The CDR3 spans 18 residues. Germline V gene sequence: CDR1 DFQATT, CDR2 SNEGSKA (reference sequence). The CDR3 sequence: CSALGLAGGGRLPDTQYF. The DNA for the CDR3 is TGCAGTGCCTTGGGACTAGCGGGGGGCGGGAGATTACCAGATACGCAGTATTTT.

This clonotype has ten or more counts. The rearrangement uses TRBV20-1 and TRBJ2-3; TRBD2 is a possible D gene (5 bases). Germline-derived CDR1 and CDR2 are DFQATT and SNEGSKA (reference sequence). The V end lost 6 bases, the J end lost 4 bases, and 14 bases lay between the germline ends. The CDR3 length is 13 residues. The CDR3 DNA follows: TGCAGTGCCCTGGTAGGGCGGGCAGATACGCAGTATTTT. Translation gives CSALVGRADTQYF.

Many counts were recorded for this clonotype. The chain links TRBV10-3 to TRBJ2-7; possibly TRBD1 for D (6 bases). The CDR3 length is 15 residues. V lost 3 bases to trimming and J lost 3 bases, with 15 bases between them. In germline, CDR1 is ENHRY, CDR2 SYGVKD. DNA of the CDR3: TGTGCCATCAGTGACTCATCACAGGGCAGCTACGAGCAGTACTTC. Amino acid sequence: CAISDSSQGSYEQYF.

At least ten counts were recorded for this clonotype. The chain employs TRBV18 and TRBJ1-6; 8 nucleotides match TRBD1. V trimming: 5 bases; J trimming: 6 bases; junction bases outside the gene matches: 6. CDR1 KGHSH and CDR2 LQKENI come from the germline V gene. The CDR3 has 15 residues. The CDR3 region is CASSSTDRVNSPLHF. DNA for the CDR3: TGTGCCAGCTCATCAACGGACAGGGTTAATTCACCCCTCCACTTT.

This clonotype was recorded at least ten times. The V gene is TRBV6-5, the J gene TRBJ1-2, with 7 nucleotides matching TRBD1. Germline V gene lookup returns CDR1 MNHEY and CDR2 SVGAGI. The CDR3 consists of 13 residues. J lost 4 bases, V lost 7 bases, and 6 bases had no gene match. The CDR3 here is CASTPTGTYGYTF. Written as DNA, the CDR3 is TGTGCCAGCACTCCGACAGGGACCTATGGCTACACCTTC.

The CDR3 loop reads CASSYSISHGYTF. The CDR3, as DNA: TGTGCCAGCAGTTATTCCATCTCGCATGGCTACACCTTC. This chain uses TRBV6-2 or TRBV6-3 with TRBJ1-2; unclear D gene. This CDR3 is built from 13 residues. Germline lookup yields CDR1 MNHEY and CDR2 SVGEGT. The V gene lost 3 bases and the J gene lost 6 bases, with 11 bases spanning the gap.

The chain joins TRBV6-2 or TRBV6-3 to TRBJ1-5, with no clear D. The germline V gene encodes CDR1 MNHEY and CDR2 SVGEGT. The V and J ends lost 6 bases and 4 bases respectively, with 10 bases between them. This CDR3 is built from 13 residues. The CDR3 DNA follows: TGTGCCAGCAGCCCCCAAATGAATCAGCCCCAGCATTTT. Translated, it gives CASSPQMNQPQHF.

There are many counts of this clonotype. CDR3 sequence (DNA): TGTGCCAGCACGAAGGGACTAGCGGGGGGACAGCAGTTCTTC. Translated: CASTKGLAGGQQFF. The gene calls are TRBV7-8 and TRBJ2-1; 15 positions agree with TRBD2. J lost 11 bases, V lost 7 bases, and 6 bases had no gene match. This CDR3 has 14 residues. Germline CDR1 reads SGHVS; CDR2 reads FQNEAQ. The full variable domain, its missing parts supplied by reference TRBV7-8 and TRBJ2-1, is GAGVSQSPRYKVAKRGQDVALRCDPISGHVSLFWYQQALGQGPEFLTYFQNEAQLDKSGLPSDRFFAERPEGSVSTLKIQRTQQEDSAVYLCASTKGLAGGQQFFGPGTRLTVL.

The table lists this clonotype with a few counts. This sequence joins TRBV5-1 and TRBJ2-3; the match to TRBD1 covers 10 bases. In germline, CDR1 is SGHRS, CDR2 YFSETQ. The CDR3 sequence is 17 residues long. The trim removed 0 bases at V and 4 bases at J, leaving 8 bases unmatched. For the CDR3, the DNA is TGCGCCAGCAGCTTGGGGGTGACAGGGGGCGGCCCAGATACGCAGTATTTT. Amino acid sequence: CASSLGVTGGGPDTQYF.

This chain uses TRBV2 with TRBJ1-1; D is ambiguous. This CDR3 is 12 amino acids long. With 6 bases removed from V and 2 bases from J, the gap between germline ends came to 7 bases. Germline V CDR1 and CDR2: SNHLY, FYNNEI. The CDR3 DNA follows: TGTGCCAGCAGGGGCGACAACACTGAAGCTTTCTTT. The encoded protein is CASRGDNTEAFF.

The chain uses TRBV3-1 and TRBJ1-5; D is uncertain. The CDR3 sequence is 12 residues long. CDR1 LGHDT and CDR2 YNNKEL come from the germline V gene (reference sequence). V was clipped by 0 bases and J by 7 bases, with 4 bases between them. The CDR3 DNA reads TGTGCCAGCAGCCAAGATCGACAGCCCCAGCATTTT. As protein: CASSQDRQPQHF.

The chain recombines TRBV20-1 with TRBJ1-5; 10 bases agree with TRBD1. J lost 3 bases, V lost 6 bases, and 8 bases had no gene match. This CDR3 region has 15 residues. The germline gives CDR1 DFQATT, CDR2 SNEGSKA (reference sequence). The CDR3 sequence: CSALLTGGVNQPQHF. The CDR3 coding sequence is TGCAGTGCCCTACTGACAGGGGGCGTCAATCAGCCCCAGCATTTT.

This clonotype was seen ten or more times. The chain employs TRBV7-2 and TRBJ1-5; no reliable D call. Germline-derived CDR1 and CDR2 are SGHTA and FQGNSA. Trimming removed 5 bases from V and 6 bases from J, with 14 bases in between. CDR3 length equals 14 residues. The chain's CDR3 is CASSPGPSSQPQHF. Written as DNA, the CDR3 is TGTGCCAGCAGCCCGGGCCCCTCGTCTCAGCCCCAGCATTTT.

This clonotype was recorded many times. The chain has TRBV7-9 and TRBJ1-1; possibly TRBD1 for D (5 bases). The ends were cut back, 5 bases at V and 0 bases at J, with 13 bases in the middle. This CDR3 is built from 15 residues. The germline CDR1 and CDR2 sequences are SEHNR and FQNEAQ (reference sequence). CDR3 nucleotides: TGTGCCAGCAGCGGTGGGGGACGCTTGAACACTGAAGCTTTCTTT. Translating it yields CASSGGGRLNTEAFF.

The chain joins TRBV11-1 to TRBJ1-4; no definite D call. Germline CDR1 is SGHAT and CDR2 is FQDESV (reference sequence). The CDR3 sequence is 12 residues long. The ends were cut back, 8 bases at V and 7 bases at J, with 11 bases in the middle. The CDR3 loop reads CASGGYGEKLFF. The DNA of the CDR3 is TGTGCCAGCGGAGGATATGGTGAAAAACTGTTTTTT. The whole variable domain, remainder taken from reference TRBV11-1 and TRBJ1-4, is EAEVAQSPRYKITEKSQAVAFWCDPISGHATLYWYRQILGQGPELLVQFQDESVVDDSQLPKDRFSAERLKGVDSTLKIQPAELGDSAMYLCASGGYGEKLFFGSGTQLSVL.

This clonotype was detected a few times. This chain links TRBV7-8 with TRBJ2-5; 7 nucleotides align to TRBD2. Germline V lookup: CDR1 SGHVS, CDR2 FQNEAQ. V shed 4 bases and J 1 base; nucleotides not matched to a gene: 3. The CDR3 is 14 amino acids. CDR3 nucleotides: TGTGCCAGCAGCTGGGGGACTATCCAAGAGACCCAGTACTTC. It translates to CASSWGTIQETQYF.

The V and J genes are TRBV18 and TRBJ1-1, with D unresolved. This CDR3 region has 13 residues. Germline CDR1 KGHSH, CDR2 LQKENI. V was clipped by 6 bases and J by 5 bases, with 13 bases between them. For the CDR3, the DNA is TGTGCCAGCTCTCCCACGGAGCCTACTGAAGCTTTCTTT. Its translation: CASSPTEPTEAFF.

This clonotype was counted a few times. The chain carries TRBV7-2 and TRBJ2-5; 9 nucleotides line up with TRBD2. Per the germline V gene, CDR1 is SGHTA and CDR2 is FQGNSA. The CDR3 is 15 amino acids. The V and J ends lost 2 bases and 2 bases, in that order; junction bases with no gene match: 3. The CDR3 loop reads CASSLSGGKQETQYF. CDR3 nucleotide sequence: TGTGCCAGCAGCTTAAGCGGGGGGAAACAAGAGACCCAGTACTTC.

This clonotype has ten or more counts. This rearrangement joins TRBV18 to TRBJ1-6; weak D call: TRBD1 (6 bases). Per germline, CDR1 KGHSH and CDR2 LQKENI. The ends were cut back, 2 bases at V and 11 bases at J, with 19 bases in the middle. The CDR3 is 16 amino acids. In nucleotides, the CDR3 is TGTGCCAGCTCACCAATAGCAGGGGCCGATGGGACACCCCTCCACTTT. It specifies CASSPIAGADGTPLHF.

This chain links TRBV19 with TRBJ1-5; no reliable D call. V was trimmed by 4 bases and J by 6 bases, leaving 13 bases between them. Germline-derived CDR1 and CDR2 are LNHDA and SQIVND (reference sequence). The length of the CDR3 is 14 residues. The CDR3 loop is CASSTVQTRQPQHF. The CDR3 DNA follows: TGTGCCAGTAGTACTGTCCAAACCCGTCAGCCCCAGCATTTT.

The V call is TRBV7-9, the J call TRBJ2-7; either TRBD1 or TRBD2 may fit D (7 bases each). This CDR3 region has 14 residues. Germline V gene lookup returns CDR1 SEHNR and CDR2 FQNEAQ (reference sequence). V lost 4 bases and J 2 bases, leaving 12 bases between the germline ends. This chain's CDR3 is CASSSGGVTYEQYF. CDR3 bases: TGTGCCAGCAGCTCAGGGGGGGTAACCTACGAGCAGTACTTC.

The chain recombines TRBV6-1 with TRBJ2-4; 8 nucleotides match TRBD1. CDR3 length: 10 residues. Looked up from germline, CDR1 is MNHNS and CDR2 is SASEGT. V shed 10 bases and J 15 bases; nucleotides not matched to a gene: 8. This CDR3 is CATLDRALYF. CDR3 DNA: TGTGCCACCCTGGACAGGGCCCTGTACTTC.

The DNA for the CDR3 is TGTGCCAGCAGCCTCATTTTATCAGGGACCGTCGCAGATACGCAGTATTTT. Amino acids: CASSLILSGTVADTQYF. The chain recombines TRBV11-2 with TRBJ2-3; D possibly matches TRBD1 or TRBD2 (5 bases each). CDR1 is SGHAT and CDR2 is FQNNGV in the germline V gene. V was clipped by 5 bases and J by 4 bases, with 22 bases between them. The CDR3 loop spans 17 amino acids.

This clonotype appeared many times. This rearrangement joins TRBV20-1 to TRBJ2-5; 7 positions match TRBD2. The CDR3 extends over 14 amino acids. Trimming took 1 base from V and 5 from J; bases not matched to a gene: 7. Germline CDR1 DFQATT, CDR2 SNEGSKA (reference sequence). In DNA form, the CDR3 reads TGCAGTGCTAGAGCTAAAGCGGGGAGGGAGACCCAGTACTTC. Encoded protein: CSARAKAGRETQYF.

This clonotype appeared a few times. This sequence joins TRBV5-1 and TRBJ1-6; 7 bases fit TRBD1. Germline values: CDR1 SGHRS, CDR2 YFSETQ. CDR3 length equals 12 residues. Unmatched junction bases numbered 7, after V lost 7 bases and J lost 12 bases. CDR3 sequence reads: CASFGQVRPLHF. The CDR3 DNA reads TGCGCCAGCTTCGGACAGGTGAGACCCCTCCACTTT.

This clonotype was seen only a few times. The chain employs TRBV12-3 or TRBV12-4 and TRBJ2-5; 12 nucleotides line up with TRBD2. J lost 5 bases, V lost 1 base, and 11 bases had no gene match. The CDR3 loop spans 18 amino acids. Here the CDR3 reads CASSLGAPSGGAGETQYF. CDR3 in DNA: TGTGCCAGCAGTTTAGGGGCTCCTAGCGGGGGGGCTGGCGAGACCCAGTACTTC.

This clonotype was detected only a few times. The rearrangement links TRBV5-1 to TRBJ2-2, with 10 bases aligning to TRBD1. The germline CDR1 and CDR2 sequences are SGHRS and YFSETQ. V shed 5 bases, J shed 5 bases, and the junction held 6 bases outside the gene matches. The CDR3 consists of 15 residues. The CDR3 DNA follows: TGCGCCAGCAGGGAGACGGGACAGGGGACCGGGGAGCTGTTTTTT. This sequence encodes CASRETGQGTGELFF.

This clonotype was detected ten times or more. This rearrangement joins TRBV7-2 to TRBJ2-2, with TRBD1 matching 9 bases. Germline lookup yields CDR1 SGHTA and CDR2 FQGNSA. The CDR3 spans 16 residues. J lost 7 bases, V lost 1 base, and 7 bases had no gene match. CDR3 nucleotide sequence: TGTGCCAGCAGCTTAGTGTTACAGGGGGCAGGCGGGGAGCTGTTTTTT. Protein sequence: CASSLVLQGAGGELFF.

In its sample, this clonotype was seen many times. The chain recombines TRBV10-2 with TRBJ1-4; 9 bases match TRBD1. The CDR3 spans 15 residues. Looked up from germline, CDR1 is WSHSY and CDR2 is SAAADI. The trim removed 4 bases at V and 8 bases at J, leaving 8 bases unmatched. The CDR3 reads CASSAQGAGGEKLFF. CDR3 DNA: TGCGCCAGCAGTGCACAGGGGGCTGGGGGCGAAAAACTGTTTTTT.